This entry lists 2 T cell receptor beta chains sequenced from one sample in a study of blood T cell repertoires in COVID-19. Libraries were prepared by immunoSEQ multiplex PCR; TCRdb keeps only in-frame clonotypes and omits some of them. Found here are about 400,000 clones, about 90% of them singletons; the top ten hold 1.5% to 2%. Material for sequencing was PBMCs or T cells enriched from blood (not recorded which). These TCRs come from a woman aged 25 to 39 who had recovered from COVID-19.

This chain links TRBV4-2 with TRBJ1-2; D may be TRBD1 (5 bases). The CDR3 runs 15 residues. V was clipped by 1 base and J by 4 bases, with 13 bases between them. The V gene's germline CDR1 is LGHNA and CDR2 YNFKEQ. Here the CDR3 reads CASSQGQGSGYGYTF. In DNA form, the CDR3 reads TGTGCCAGCAGCCAAGGGCAGGGTAGTGGCTATGGCTACACCTTC.

This clone appeared a few times. The chain recombines TRBV11-3 with TRBJ2-2, with 8 bases aligning to TRBD2. V was clipped by 3 bases and J by 0 bases; unmatched bases: 3. The CDR3 has 16 residues. CDR1 and CDR2 from the germline V gene are SGHNT and YENEEA. CDR3 loop: CASSLRGATNTGELFF. The CDR3 nucleotides read TGTGCCAGCAGCTTGCGGGGGGCTACGAACACCGGGGAGCTGTTTTTT.